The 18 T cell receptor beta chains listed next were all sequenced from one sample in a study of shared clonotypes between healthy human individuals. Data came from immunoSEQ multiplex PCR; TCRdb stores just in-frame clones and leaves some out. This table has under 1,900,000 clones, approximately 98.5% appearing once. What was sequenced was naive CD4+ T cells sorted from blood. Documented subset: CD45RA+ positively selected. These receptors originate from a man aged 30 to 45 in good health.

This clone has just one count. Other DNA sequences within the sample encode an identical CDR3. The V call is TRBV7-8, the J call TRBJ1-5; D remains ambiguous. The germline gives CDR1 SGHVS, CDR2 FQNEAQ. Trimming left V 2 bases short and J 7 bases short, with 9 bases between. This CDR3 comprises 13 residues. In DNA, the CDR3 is TGTGCCAGCAGCTTATCGGGCGGGCAGCCCCAGCATTTT. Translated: CASSLSGGQPQHF.

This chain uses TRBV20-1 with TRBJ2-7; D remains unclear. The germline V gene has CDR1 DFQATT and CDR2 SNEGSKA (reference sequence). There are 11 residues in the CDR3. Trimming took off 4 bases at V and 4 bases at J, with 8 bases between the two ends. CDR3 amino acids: CSATHAYEQYF. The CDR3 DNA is TGCAGTGCTACTCACGCGTACGAGCAGTACTTC.

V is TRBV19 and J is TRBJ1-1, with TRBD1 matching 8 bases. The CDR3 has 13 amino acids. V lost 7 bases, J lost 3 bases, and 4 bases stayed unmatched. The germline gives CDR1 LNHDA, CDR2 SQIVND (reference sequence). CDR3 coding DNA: TGTGCCAGTACGGACAGGGCTGACACTGAAGCTTTCTTT. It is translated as CASTDRADTEAFF. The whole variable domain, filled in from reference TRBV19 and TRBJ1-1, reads DGGITQSPKYLFRKEGQNVTLSCEQNLNHDAMYWYRQDPGQGLRLIYYSQIVNDFQKGDIAEGYSVSREKKESFPLTVTSAQKNPTAFYLCASTDRADTEAFFGQGTRLTVV.

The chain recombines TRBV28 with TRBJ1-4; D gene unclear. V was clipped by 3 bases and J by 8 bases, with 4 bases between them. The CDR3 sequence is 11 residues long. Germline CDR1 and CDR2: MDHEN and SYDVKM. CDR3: CASSFGEKLFF. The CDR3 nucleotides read TGTGCCAGCAGTTTCGGGGAAAAACTGTTTTTT.

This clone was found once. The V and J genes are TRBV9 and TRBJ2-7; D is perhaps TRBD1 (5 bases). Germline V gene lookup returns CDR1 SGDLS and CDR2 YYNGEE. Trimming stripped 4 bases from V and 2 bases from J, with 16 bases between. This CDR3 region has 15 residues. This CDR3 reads CASSPKALGAYEQYF. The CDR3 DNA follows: TGTGCCAGCAGCCCCAAGGCCCTAGGGGCCTACGAGCAGTACTTC.

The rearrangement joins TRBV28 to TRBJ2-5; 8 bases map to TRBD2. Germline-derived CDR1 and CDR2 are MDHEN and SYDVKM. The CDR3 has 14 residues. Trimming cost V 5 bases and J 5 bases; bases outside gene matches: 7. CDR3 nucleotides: TGTGCCAGCAGTCCGGGGGGGAGTAGGGAGACCCAGTACTTC. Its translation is CASSPGGSRETQYF.

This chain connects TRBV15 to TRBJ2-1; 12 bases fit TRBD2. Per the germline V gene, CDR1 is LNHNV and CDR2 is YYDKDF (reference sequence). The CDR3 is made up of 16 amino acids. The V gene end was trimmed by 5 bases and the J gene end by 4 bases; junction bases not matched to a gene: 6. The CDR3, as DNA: TGTGCCACCAGCCGCGAGACTAGCGGGAGTTACAATGAGCAGTTCTTC. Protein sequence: CATSRETSGSYNEQFF.

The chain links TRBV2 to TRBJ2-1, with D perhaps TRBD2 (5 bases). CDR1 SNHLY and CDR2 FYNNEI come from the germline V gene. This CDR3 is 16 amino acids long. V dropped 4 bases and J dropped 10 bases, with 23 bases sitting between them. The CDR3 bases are TGTGCCAGCAGTGGGGTTACTAGTGCGATAGGGAGCGAGCAGTTCTTC. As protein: CASSGVTSAIGSEQFF.

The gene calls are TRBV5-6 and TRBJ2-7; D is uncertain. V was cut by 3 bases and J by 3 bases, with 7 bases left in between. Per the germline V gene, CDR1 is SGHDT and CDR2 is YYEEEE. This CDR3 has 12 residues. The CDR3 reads CASSWASYEQYF. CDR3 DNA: TGTGCCAGCAGCTGGGCGAGCTACGAGCAGTACTTC. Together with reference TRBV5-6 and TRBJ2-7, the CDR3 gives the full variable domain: DAGVTQSPTHLIKTRGQQVTLRCSPKSGHDTVSWYQQALGQGPQFIFQYYEEEERQRGNFPDRFSGHQFPNYSSELNVNALLLGDSALYLCASSWASYEQYFGPGTRLTVT.

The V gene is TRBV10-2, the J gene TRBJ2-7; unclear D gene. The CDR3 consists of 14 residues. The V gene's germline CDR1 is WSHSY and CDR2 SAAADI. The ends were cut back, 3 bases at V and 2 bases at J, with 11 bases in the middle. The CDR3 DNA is TGCGCCAGCAGTGATTCCGGACGGACCTACGAGCAGTACTTC. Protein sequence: CASSDSGRTYEQYF.

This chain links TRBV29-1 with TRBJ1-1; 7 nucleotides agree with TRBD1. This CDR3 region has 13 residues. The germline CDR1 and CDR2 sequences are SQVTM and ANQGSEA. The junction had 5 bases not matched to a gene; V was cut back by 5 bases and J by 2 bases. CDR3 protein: CSVRGQSNTEAFF. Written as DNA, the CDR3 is TGCAGCGTTCGGGGACAGAGTAACACTGAAGCTTTCTTT.

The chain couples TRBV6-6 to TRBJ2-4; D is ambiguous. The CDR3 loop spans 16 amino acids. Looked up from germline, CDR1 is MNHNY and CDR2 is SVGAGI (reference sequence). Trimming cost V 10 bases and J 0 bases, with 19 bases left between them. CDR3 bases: TGTGCCACCTTACACACACCGCCATTAGCCAAAAACATTCAGTACTTC. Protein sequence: CATLHTPPLAKNIQYF.

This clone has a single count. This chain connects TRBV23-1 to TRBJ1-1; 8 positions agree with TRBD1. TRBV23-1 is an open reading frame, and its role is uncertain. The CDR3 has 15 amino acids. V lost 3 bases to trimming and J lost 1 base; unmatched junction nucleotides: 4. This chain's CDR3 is CASSQTGVKNTEAFF. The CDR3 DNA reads TGCGCCAGCAGTCAGACAGGGGTTAAGAACACTGAAGCTTTCTTT.

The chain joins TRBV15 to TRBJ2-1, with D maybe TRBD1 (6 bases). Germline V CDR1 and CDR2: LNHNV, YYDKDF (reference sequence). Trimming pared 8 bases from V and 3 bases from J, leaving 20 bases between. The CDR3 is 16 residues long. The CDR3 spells CATDEDQGFVYNEQFF. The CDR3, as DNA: TGTGCCACCGATGAAGATCAGGGGTTTGTCTACAATGAGCAGTTCTTC.

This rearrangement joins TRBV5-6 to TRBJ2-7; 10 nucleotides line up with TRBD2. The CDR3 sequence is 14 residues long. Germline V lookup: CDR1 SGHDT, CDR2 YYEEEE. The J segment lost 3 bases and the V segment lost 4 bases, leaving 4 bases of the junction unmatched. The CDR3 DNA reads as TGTGCCAGCAGCATACTAGCGGGATACTACGAGCAGTACTTC. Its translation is CASSILAGYYEQYF. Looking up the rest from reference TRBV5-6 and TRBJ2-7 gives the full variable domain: DAGVTQSPTHLIKTRGQQVTLRCSPKSGHDTVSWYQQALGQGPQFIFQYYEEEERQRGNFPDRFSGHQFPNYSSELNVNALLLGDSALYLCASSILAGYYEQYFGPGTRLTVT.

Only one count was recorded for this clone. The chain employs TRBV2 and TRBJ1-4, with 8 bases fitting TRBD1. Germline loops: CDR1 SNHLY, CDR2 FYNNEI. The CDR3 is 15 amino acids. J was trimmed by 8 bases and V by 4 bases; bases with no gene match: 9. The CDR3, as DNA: TGTGCCAGCAGTGTAATGACAGGGGTTGAAGAAAAACTGTTTTTT. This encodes CASSVMTGVEEKLFF. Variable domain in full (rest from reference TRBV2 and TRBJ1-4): EPEVTQTPSHQVTQMGQEVILRCVPISNHLYFYWYRQILGQKVEFLVSFYNNEISEKSEIFDDQFSVERPDGSNFTLKIRSTKLEDSAMYFCASSVMTGVEEKLFFGSGTQLSVL.

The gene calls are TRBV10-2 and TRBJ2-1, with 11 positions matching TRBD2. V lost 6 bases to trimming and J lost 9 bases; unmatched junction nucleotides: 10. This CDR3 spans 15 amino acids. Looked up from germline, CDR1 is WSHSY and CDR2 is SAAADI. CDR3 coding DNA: TGCGCCAGCAGAGCCACTAGCGGGAGCGCGGGTGAGCAGTTCTTC. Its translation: CASRATSGSAGEQFF.

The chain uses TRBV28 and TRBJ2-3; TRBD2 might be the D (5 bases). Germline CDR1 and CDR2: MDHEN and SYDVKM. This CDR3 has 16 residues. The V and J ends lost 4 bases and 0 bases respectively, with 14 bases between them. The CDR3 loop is CASSSPGSPSTDTQYF. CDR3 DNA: TGTGCCAGCAGTTCCCCGGGGAGTCCTAGCACAGATACGCAGTATTTT.